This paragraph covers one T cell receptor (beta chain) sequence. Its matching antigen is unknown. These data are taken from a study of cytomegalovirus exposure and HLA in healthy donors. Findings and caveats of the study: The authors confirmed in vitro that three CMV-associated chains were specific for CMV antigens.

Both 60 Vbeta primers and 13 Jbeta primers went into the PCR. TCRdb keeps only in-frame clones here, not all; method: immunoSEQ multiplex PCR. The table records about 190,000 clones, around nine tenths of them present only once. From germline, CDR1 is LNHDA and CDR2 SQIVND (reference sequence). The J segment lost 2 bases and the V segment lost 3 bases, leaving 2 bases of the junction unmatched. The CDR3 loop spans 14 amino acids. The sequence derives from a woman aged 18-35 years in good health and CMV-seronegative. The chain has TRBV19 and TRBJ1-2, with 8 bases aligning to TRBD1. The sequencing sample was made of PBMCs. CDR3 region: CASSMGTGNYGYTF. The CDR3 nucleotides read TGTGCCAGTAGTATGGGGACAGGCAACTATGGCTACACCTTC. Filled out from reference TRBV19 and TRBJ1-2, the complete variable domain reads DGGITQSPKYLFRKEGQNVTLSCEQNLNHDAMYWYRQDPGQGLRLIYYSQIVNDFQKGDIAEGYSVSREKKESFPLTVTSAQKNPTAFYLCASSMGTGNYGYTFGSGTRLTVV.